This T cell receptor (beta chain) was retrieved from a study of OX40 agonist ivuxolimab in advanced cancers. The study, taken as a whole, reports: In general, CD8+ T cells held more expanded clones than CD4+ did, on average.

The CDR3 length is 15 residues. Trimming removed 3 bases at V and 2 bases at J, with 11 bases between. The germline CDR1 and CDR2 sequences are SGHRS and YFSETQ. This clone appeared a single time. What it recognizes is unknown. Sequencing used immunoSEQ multiplex PCR; TCRdb keeps in-frame clones, though not all of them. The sample holds nearly 110,000 clones, approximately 90% seen once. The TCR was taken from an adult with an advanced solid tumor such as melanoma, head and neck, liver or kidney cancer. Sequencing used CD4+ or CD8+ T cells sorted from blood, obtained in a trial of the OX40 agonist ivuxolimab. The V call is TRBV5-1, the J call TRBJ2-2; D is ambiguous. The CDR3 here is CASSSEKLNTGELFF. The DNA of the CDR3 is TGCGCCAGCAGCTCCGAAAAATTAAACACCGGGGAGCTGTTTTTT.